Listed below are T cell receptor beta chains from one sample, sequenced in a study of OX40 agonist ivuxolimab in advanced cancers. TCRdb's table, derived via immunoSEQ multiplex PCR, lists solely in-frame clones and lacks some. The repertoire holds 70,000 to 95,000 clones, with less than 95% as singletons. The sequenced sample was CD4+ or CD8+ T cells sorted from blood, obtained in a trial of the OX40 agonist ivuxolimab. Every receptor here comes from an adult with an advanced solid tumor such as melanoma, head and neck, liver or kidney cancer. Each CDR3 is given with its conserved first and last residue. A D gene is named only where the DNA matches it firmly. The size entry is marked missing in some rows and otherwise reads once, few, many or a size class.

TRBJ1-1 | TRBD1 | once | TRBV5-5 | TGTGCCAGCAGTTTCCACAGGGGCGAATGGGTGAACACTGAAGCTTTCTTT | CASSFHRGEWVNTEAFF
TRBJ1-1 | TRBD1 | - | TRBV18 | TGTGCCAGCTCAACGGCGACGGGACAGGGGGCGGACACTGAAGCTTTCTTT | CASSTATGQGADTEAFF
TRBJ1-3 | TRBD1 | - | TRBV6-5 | TGTGCCAGCAGACGGACAGGGGGAAACACCATATATTTT | CASRRTGGNTIYF
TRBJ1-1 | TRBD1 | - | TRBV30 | TGTGCCTCCACTTCCGGGACAGTGAACACTGAAGCTTTCTTT | CASTSGTVNTEAFF
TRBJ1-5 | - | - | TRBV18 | TGTGCCAGCTCACAAAGACACGGCCAGCCCCAGCATTTT | CASSQRHGQPQHF
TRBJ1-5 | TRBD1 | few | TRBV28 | TGTGCCAGCAGTTCCCGGAGACAGGGTGGCAATCAGCCCCAGCATTTT | CASSSRRQGGNQPQHF
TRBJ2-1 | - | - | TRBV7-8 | TGTGCCAGCAGCCCCGCAGGGTTTCAGTTCTTC | CASSPAGFQFF
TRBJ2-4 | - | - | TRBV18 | TGTGCCAGCTCACCGGCCGGGGACAAAAACATTCAGTACTTC | CASSPAGDKNIQYF
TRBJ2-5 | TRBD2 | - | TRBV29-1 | TGCAGCGTGGGACTAGCGGGGAGATCCGAGACCCAGTACTTC | CSVGLAGRSETQYF
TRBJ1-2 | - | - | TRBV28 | TGTGCCAGCAGTTTGCCCAATAACTATGGCTACACCTTC | CASSLPNNYGYTF
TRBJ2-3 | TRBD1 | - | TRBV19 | TGTGCCAGTAGCCAGACAGGGGAGCCAGATACGCAGTATTTT | CASSQTGEPDTQYF
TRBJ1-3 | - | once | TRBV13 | TGTGCCAGCAGCCATGGGCGGCGTCAGGCTGGAAACACCATATATTTT | CASSHGRRQAGNTIYF
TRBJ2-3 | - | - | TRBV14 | TGTGCCAGCAGCCAAGGGTCGCCCTCCAGTGGGGGTAGCACAGATACGCAGTATTTT | CASSQGSPSSGGSTDTQYF
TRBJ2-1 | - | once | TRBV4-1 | TGCGCCAGCAGCCAAGATATGGCGAACTCCTACAATGAGCAGTTCTTC | CASSQDMANSYNEQFF
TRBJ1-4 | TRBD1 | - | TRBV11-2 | TGTGCCAGCAGCTTAGTGGACAGGGATAATGAAAAACTGTTTTTT | CASSLVDRDNEKLFF
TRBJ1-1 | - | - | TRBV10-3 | TGTGCCATCACGGACGGCGAGAACACTGAAGCTTTCTTT | CAITDGENTEAFF
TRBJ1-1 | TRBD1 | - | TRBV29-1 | TGCAGCGTTGAAAATAGGACAGGGGCTGAAGCTTTCTTT | CSVENRTGAEAFF
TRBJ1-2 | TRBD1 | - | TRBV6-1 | TGTGCCAGCAGCATTGGGACAGATTATGGCTACACCTTC | CASSIGTDYGYTF
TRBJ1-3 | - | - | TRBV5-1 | TGCGCCAGCAGCGTGGGAGGGGGACCGACTGGAAACACCATATATTTT | CASSVGGGPTGNTIYF
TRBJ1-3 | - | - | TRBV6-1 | TGTGCCAGCAGTGAAGAGGGGCTATCTGGAAACACCATATATTTT | CASSEEGLSGNTIYF
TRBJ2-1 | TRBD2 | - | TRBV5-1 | TGCGCCAGCAGCTCTGGACTAGCTGGCCTGGATGAGCAGTTCTTC | CASSSGLAGLDEQFF
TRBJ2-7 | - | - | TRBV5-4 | TGTGCCAGCAGCCAAACCACCGGGAGCTCCTACGAGCAGTACTTC | CASSQTTGSSYEQYF
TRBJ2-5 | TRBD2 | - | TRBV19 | TGTGCCAGTAGGACACAGGGCGGGGGGGAGACCCAGTACTTC | CASRTQGGGETQYF
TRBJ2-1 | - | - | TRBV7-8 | TGTGCCAGCAGGCAGGGTCAAGGAGAGCATGAGCAGTTCTTC | CASRQGQGEHEQFF
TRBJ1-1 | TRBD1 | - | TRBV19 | TGTGCCAGTAGTAGGGACAGGACCAGGGGGCTCTGGACTGAAGCTTTCTTT | CASSRDRTRGLWTEAFF
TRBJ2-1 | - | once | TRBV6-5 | TGTGCCAGCACCGGGAGCTCCTACAATGAGCAGTTCTTC | CASTGSSYNEQFF
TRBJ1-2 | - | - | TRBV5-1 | TGCGCCAGCAGCCGAGAGGACTATGGCTACACCTTC | CASSREDYGYTF
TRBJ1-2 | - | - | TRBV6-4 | TGTGCCAGCAGTGACTCGTGGTGGGGTGGCTACACCTTC | CASSDSWWGGYTF
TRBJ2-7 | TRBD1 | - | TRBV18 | TGTGCCAGCTCACCGGACAGGGGCGAGCAGTACTTC | CASSPDRGEQYF
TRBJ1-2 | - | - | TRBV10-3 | TGTGCCATCAGAGACAGCGAGGGAGGCTACACCTTC | CAIRDSEGGYTF
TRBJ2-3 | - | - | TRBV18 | TGTGCCAGCTCACCACTGGTGAATCGGGGCTCCACGGGCACAGATACGCAGTATTTT | CASSPLVNRGSTGTDTQYF
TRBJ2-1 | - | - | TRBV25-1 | TGTGCCAGCAGTGAGGTGGTACGATCAGATGAGCAGTTCTTC | CASSEVVRSDEQFF
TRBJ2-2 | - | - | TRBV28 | TGTGCCAGCAGTTTAAGCAACACCGGGGAGCTGTTTTTT | CASSLSNTGELFF
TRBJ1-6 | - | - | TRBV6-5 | TGTGCCAGCAGTTGGGTGGTACTTTCCCCCCTCCACTTT | CASSWVVLSPLHF
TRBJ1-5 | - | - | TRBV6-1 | TGTGCCAGCAGAGAGGACCGCACTAGCAATCAGCCCCAGCATTTT | CASREDRTSNQPQHF
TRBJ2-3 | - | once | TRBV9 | TGTGCCAGCAGCGTAGGAGGTATGCGCGCAGATACGCAGTATTTT | CASSVGGMRADTQYF
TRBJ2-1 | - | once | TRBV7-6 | TGTGCCAGCAGCCCACGTTGGGCCCCCCCTGGGGAGCAGTTCTTC | CASSPRWAPPGEQFF
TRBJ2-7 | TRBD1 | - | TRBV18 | TGTGCCAGCTCACCGGGACAGGGCAGCTCCTACGAGCAGTACTTC | CASSPGQGSSYEQYF
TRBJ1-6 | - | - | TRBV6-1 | TGTGCCAGCAGTGAATTAGGGGTTAACAACTATAATTCACCCCTCCACTTT | CASSELGVNNYNSPLHF
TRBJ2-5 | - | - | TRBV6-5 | TGTGCCAGCAGTCAAATACCAGAGACCCAGTACTTC | CASSQIPETQYF
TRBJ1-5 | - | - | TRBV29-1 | TGCAGCGTGGCAGGACAGAGCAATCAGCCCCAGCATTTT | CSVAGQSNQPQHF
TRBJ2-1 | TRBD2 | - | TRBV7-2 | TGTGCCAGCAGCCTTAGCGGGGGGATGGCTTACAATGAGCAGTTCTTC | CASSLSGGMAYNEQFF
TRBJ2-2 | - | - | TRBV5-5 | TGTGCCAGCAGCTTTCGGAGGGAGGTCACCGGGGAGCTGTTTTTT | CASSFRREVTGELFF
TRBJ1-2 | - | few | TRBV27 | TGTGCCAGCAGTTTATTCTCAGGGGTAGACTATGGCTACACCTTC | CASSLFSGVDYGYTF
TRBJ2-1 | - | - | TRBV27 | TGTGCCAGCAGTTCCTCCGTCTCGAACTACAATGAGCAGTTCTTC | CASSSSVSNYNEQFF
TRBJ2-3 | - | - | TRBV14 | TGTGCCAGCAGCCAAAGGCTAGCCCCCGATACGCAGTATTTT | CASSQRLAPDTQYF